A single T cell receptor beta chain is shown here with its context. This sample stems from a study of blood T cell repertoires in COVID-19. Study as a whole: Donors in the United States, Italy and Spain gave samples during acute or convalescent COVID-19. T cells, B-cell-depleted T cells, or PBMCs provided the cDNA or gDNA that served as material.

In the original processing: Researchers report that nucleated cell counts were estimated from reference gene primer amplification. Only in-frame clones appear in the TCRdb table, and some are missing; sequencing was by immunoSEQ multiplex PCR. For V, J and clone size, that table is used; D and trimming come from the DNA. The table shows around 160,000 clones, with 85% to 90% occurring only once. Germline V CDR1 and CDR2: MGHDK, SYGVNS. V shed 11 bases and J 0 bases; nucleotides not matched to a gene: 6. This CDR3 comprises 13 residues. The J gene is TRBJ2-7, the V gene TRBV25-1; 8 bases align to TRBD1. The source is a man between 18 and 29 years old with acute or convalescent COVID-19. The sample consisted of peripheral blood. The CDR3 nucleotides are TGTGCCGTCCGACAGGGGACCTCCTACGAGCAGTACTTC. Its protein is CAVRQGTSYEQYF.